The next 8 T cell receptor beta chains were all read from a single sample in a study of cytomegalovirus exposure and HLA in healthy donors. It was with 60 Vbeta and 13 Jbeta primers that the PCR ran. Sequencing used immunoSEQ multiplex PCR; TCRdb keeps in-frame clones, though not all of them. Of roughly 190,000 clones in the sample, 60% to 80% were seen once. The specimen sequenced was PBMCs. The source of these receptors is a young woman in good health and CMV-seronegative.

This rearrangement joins TRBV7-2 to TRBJ2-5, with 10 bases that match TRBD2. Germline CDR1 reads SGHTA; CDR2 reads FQGNSA. The CDR3 runs to 15 residues. Germline trimming cut 5 bases from V and 5 bases from J; bases unmatched to any gene: 8. CDR3 sequence reads: CASSRSGRAGETQYF. CDR3 DNA: TGTGCCAGCAGCCGGAGCGGGAGGGCAGGGGAGACCCAGTACTTC.

V is TRBV30 and J is TRBJ1-5; 9 bases are shared with TRBD1. CDR1 is GTSNPN and CDR2 is SVGIG in the germline V gene (reference sequence). V lost 5 bases to trimming and J lost 3 bases; unmatched junction nucleotides: 2. This CDR3 is 13 amino acids long. The CDR3 nucleotides read TGTGCCTGGCGGGACAGGGCCAATCAGCCCCAGCATTTT. This sequence encodes CAWRDRANQPQHF. Drawing the rest from reference TRBV30 and TRBJ1-5, the complete variable domain is SQTIHQWPATLVQPVGSPLSLECTVEGTSNPNLYWYRQAAGRGLQLLFYSVGIGQISSEVPQNLSASRPQDRQFILSSKKLLLSDSGFYLCAWRDRANQPQHFGDGTRLSIL.

The chain joins TRBV15 to TRBJ2-5; 12 positions agree with TRBD2. This CDR3 has 16 amino acids. J lost 2 bases, V lost 4 bases, and 5 bases had no gene match. Looked up from germline, CDR1 is LNHNV and CDR2 is YYDKDF (reference sequence). CDR3 sequence reads: CATSILAGGLQETQYF. The CDR3 DNA follows: TGTGCCACCAGCATACTAGCGGGGGGCCTTCAAGAGACCCAGTACTTC.

This sequence joins TRBV9 and TRBJ1-1; TRBD1 might be the D (5 bases). CDR3 length equals 15 residues. Germline V gene data show CDR1 as SGDLS and CDR2 as YYNGEE. Trimming removed 0 bases from V and 5 bases from J, with 14 bases in between. This CDR3 reads CASSVGMARETEAFF. Here the CDR3 DNA reads TGTGCCAGCAGCGTAGGAATGGCCAGGGAAACTGAAGCTTTCTTT.

J is TRBJ1-2 and V is TRBV28; 7 bases are shared with TRBD1. The CDR3 spans 14 residues. CDR1 is MDHEN, CDR2 SYDVKM, per germline. The trim removed 2 bases at V and 4 bases at J, leaving 4 bases unmatched. The CDR3 DNA is TGTGCCAGCAGTTTAGGGGGACAGATCTATGGCTACACCTTC. It specifies CASSLGGQIYGYTF.

This chain links TRBV6-5 with TRBJ1-3, with D uncertain. Germline V gene data show CDR1 as MNHEY and CDR2 as SVGAGI. The V and J ends lost 3 bases and 0 bases respectively, with 6 bases between them. This CDR3 comprises 14 residues. Written as DNA, the CDR3 is TGTGCCAGCAGTTATTCGAGCTCTGGAAACACCATATATTTT. This sequence encodes CASSYSSSGNTIYF.

V usage is TRBV4-2 and J usage is TRBJ2-2; 7 positions agree with TRBD1. Germline CDR1 and CDR2: LGHNA and YNFKEQ. The CDR3 has 15 amino acids. Losses at the gene ends were 4 bases for V and 6 bases for J; bases not matched to a gene: 8. The CDR3 here is CASSPTSGGPGELFF. DNA for the CDR3: TGTGCCAGCAGCCCTACTTCAGGGGGTCCCGGGGAGCTGTTTTTT.

The rearrangement links TRBV4-1 to TRBJ2-7; 7 bases map to TRBD1. The CDR3 length is 15 residues. Germline CDR1 MGHRA, CDR2 YSYEKL. Trimming cost V 7 bases and J 4 bases; bases outside gene matches: 13. CDR3 sequence: CASTPGLGGEYEQYF. The CDR3 nucleotides are TGCGCCAGCACCCCAGGATTAGGGGGCGAGTACGAGCAGTACTTC.